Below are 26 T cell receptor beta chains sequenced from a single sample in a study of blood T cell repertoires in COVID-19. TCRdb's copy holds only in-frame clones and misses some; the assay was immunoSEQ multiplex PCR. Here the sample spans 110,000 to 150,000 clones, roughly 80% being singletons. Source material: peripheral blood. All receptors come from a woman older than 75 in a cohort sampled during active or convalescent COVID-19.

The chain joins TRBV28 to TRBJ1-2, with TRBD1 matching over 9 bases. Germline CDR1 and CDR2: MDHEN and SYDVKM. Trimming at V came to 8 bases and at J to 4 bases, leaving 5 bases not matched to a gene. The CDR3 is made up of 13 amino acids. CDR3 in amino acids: CASSQGAGYGYTF. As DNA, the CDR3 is TGTGCCAGCTCACAGGGGGCGGGCTATGGCTACACCTTC.

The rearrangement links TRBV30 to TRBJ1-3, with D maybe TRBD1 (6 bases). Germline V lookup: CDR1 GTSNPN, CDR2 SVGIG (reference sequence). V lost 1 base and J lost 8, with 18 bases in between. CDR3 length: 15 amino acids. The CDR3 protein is CAWSAGVGGVDTIYF. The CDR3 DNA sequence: TGTGCCTGGAGTGCTGGGGTAGGGGGTGTCGACACCATATATTTT.

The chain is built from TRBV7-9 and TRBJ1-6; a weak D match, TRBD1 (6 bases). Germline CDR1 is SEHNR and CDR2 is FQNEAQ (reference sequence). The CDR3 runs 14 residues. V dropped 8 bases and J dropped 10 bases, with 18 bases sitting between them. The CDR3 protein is CASDTGTQTSPLHF. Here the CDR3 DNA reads TGTGCCAGCGACACCGGGACACAAACATCACCCCTCCACTTT.

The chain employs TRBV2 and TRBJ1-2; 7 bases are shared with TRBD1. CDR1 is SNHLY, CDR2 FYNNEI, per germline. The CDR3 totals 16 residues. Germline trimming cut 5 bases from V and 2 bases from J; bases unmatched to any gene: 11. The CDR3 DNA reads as TGTGCCAGCAGTCTCGTCAGGGGGGCCCGGAACTATGGCTACACCTTC. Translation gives CASSLVRGARNYGYTF.

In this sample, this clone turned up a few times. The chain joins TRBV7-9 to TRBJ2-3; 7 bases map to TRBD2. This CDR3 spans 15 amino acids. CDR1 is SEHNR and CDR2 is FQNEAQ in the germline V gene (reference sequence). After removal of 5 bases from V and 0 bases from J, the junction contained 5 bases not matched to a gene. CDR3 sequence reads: CASSQRGGSTDTQYF. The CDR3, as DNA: TGTGCCAGCAGCCAGAGGGGAGGGAGCACAGATACGCAGTATTTT.

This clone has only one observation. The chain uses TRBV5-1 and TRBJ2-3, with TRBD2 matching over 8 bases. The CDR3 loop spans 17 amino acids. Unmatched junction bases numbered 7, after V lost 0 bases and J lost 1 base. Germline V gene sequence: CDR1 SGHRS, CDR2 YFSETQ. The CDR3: CASSLEYGGAGTDTQYF. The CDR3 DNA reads TGCGCCAGCAGCTTGGAGTACGGGGGGGCCGGCACAGATACGCAGTATTTT.

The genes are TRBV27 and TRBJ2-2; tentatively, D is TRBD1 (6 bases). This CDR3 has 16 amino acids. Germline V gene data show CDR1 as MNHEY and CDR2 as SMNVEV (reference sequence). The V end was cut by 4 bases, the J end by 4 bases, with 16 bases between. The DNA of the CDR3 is TGTGCCAGCAGTTACCCCCGTGGCAGGGGCACCGGGGAGCTGTTTTTT. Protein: CASSYPRGRGTGELFF.

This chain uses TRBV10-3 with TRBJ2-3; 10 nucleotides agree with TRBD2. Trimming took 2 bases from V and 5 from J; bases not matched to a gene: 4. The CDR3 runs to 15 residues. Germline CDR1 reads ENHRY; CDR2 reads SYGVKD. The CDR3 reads CAISELSGGRDTQYF. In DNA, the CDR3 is TGTGCCATCAGTGAGCTTAGCGGGGGGCGAGATACGCAGTATTTT.

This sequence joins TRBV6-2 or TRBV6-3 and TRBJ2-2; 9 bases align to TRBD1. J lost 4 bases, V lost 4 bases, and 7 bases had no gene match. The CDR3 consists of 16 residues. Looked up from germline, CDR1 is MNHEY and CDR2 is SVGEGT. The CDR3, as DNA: TGTGCCAGCAGTTCCACAGGGGGCGCGGGCACCGGGGAGCTGTTTTTT. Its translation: CASSSTGGAGTGELFF.

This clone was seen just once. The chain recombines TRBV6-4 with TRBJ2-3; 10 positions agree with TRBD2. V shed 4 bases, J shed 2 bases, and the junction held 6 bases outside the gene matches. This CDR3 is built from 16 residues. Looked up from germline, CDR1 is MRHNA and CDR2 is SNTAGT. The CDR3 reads CASSVIAGGTTDTQYF. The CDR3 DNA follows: TGTGCCAGCAGTGTTATAGCGGGGGGCACCACAGATACGCAGTATTTT.

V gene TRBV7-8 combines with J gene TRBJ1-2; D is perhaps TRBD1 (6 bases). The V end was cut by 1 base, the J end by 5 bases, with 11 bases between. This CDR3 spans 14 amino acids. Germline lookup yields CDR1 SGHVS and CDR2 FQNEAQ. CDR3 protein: CASSLEQGIYGYTF. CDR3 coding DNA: TGTGCCAGCAGCTTAGAGCAGGGGATTTATGGCTACACCTTC. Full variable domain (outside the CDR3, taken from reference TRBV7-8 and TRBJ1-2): GAGVSQSPRYKVAKRGQDVALRCDPISGHVSLFWYQQALGQGPEFLTYFQNEAQLDKSGLPSDRFFAERPEGSVSTLKIQRTQQEDSAVYLCASSLEQGIYGYTFGSGTRLTVV.

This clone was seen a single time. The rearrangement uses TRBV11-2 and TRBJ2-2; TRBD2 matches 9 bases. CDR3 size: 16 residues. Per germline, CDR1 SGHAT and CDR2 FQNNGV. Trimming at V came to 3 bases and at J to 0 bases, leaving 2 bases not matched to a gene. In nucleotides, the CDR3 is TGTGCCAGCAGCTTTGGACTAGCGCCGAACACCGGGGAGCTGTTTTTT. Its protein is CASSFGLAPNTGELFF.

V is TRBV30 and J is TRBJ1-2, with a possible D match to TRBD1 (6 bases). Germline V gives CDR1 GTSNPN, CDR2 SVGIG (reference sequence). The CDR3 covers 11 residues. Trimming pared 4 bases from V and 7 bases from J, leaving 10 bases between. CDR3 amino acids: CAWMSGAGYTF. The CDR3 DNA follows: TGTGCCTGGATGTCAGGGGCTGGCTACACCTTC. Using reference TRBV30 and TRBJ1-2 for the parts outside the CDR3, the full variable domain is SQTIHQWPATLVQPVGSPLSLECTVEGTSNPNLYWYRQAAGRGLQLLFYSVGIGQISSEVPQNLSASRPQDRQFILSSKKLLLSDSGFYLCAWMSGAGYTFGSGTRLTVV.

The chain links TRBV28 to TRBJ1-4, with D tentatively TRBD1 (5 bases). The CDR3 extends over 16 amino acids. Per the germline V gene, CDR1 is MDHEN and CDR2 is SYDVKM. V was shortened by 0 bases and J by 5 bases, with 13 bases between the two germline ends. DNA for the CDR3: TGTGCCAGCAGTTTATGGACCAGGGCCAGCAATGAAAAACTGTTTTTT. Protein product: CASSLWTRASNEKLFF.

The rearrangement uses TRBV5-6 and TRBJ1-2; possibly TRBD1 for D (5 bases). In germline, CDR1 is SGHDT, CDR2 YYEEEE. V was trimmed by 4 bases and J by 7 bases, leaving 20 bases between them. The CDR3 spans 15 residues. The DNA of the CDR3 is TGTGCCAGCAGCGGGGGGGAGCAAAGATGGAGTGGCTACACCTTC. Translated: CASSGGEQRWSGYTF.

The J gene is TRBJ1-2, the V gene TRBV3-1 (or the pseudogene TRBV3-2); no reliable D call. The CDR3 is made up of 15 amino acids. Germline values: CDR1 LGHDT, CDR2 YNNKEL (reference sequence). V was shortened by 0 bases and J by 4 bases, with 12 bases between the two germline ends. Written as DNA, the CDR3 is TGTGCCAGCAGCCAAGATCACTACCCGATCTATGGCTACACCTTC. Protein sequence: CASSQDHYPIYGYTF.

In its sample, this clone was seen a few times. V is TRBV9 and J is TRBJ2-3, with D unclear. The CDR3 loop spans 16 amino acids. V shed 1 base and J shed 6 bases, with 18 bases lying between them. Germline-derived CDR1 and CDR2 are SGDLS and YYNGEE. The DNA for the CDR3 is TGTGCCAGCAGCGTAAATGCCCAGAACGATTGGGATACGCAGTATTTT. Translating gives CASSVNAQNDWDTQYF.

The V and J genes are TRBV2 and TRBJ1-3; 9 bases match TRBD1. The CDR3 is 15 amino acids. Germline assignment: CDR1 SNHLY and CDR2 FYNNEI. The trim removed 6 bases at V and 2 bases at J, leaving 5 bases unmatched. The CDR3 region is CASSGQGLAGNTIYF. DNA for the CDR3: TGTGCCAGCAGCGGACAGGGGTTAGCTGGAAACACCATATATTTT.

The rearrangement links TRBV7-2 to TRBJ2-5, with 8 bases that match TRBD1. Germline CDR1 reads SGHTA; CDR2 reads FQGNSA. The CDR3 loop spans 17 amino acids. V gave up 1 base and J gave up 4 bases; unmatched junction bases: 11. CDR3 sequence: CASSLVLQGATGETQYF. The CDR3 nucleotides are TGTGCCAGCAGCTTAGTTTTGCAGGGGGCGACGGGAGAGACCCAGTACTTC.

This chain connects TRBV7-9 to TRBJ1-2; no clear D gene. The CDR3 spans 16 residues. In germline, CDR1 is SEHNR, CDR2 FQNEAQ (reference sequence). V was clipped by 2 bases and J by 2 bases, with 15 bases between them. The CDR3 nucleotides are TGTGCCAGCAGCTTAACTTTGGCTACAGAGAACTATGGCTACACCTTC. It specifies CASSLTLATENYGYTF.

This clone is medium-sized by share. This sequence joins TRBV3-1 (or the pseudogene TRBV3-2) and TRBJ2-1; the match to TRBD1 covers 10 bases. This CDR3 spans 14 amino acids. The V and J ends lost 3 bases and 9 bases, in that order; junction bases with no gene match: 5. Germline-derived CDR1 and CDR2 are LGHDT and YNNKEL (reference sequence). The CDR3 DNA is TGTGCCAGCAGCCAGACAGGGGGCTTCGGTGAGCAGTTCTTC. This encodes CASSQTGGFGEQFF.

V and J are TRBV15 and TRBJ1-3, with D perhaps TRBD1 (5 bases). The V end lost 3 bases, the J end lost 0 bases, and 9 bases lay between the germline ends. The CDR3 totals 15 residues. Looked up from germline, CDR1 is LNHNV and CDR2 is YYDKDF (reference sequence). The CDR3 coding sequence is TGTGCCACCAGCAGGGGACTCAACTCTGGAAACACCATATATTTT. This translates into CATSRGLNSGNTIYF.

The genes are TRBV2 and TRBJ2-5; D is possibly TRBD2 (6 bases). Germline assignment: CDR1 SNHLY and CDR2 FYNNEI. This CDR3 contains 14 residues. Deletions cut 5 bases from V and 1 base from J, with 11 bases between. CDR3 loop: CASSPRLVQETQYF. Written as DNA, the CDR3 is TGTGCCAGCAGTCCGAGACTAGTCCAAGAGACCCAGTACTTC.

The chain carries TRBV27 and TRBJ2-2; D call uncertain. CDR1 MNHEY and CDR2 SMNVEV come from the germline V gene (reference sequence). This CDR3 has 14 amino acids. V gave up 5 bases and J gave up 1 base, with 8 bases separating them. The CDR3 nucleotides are TGTGCCAGCAGTCCCACGGTGAACACCGGGGAGCTGTTTTTT. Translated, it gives CASSPTVNTGELFF.

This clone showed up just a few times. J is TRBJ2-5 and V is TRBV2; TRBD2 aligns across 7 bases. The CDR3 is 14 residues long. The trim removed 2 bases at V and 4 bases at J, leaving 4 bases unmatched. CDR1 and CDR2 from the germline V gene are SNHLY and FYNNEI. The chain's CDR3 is CASSEYRLAETQYF. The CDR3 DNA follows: TGTGCCAGCAGTGAATATAGACTAGCAGAGACCCAGTACTTC.

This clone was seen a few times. The CDR3 sequence is CASSHAGGRTGELFF. CDR3 nucleotide sequence: TGTGCCAGCAGCCATGCGGGGGGGCGGACCGGGGAGCTGTTTTTT. V and J are TRBV4-2 and TRBJ2-2; 9 bases are shared with TRBD2. V dropped 3 bases and J dropped 5; count of bases not matched to a gene: 4. Germline V gene sequence: CDR1 LGHNA, CDR2 YNFKEQ. This CDR3 comprises 15 residues.